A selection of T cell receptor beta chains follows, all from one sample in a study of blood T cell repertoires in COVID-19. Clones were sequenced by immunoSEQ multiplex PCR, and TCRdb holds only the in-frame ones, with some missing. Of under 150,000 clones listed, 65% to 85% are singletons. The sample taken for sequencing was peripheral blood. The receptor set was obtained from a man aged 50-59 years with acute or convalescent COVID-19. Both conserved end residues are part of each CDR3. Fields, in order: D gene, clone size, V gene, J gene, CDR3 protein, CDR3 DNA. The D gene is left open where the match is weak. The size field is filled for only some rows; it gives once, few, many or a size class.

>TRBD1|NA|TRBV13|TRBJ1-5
CASSLDVPGTGYNQPQHF
TGTGCCAGCAGCTTAGACGTTCCCGGGACAGGGTACAATCAGCCCCAGCATTTT
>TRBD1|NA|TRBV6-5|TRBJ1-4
CASRGTGARGEKLFF
TGTGCCAGCAGGGGAACAGGGGCACGCGGGGAAAAACTGTTTTTT
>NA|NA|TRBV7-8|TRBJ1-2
CASSLVGAGVNYGYTF
TGTGCCAGCAGCTTAGTCGGGGCAGGGGTGAACTATGGCTACACCTTC
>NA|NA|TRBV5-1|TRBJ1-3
CASSSQGDGNTIYF
TGCGCCAGCAGCTCACAGGGCGATGGAAACACCATATATTTT
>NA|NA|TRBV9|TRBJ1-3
CASSVGTGISGNTIYF
TGTGCCAGCAGCGTCGGAACAGGGATCTCTGGAAACACCATATATTTT
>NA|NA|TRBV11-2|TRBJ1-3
CASSLGRILRNTIYF
TGTGCCAGCAGCTTAGGTCGAATCTTGCGGAACACCATATATTTT
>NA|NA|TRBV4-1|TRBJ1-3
CASSQGSASSGNTIYF
TGCGCCAGCAGCCAAGGGTCAGCGAGCTCTGGAAACACCATATATTTT
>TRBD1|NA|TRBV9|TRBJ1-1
CASSGQTGTGTNTEAFF
TGTGCCAGCAGCGGACAAACCGGGACAGGGACGAACACTGAAGCTTTCTTT
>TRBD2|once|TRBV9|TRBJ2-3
CASSVALGVAGPSTDTQYF
TGTGCCAGCAGCGTAGCTCTCGGGGTAGCGGGGCCGAGCACAGATACGCAGTATTTT
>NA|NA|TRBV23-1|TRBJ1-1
CASSQFLGGSVEAFF
TGCGCCAGCAGTCAATTCCTCGGGGGGTCAGTCGAAGCTTTCTTT
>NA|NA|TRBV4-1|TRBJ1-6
CASSQTRGSYNSPLHF
TGCGCCAGCAGCCAAACCAGGGGCTCCTATAATTCACCCCTCCACTTT
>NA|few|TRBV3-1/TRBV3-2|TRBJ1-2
CASSQEHQGYGYTF
TGTGCCAGCAGCCAAGAGCATCAGGGATATGGCTACACCTTC
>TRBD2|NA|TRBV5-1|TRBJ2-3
CASSSDLAGGVGDTQYF
TGCGCCAGCAGCTCCGATCTAGCGGGGGGGGTTGGAGATACGCAGTATTTT
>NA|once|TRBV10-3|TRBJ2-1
CAISGLGGSSYNEQFF
TGTGCCATCAGTGGGCTCGGGGGAAGCTCCTACAATGAGCAGTTCTTC
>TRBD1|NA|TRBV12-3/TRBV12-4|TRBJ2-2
CASSTGATGELFF
TGTGCCAGCAGTACAGGGGCCACCGGGGAGCTGTTTTTT
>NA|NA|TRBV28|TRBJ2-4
CASTGPAEGGKNIQYF
TGTGCCAGCACGGGTCCAGCTGAGGGAGGCAAAAACATTCAGTACTTC
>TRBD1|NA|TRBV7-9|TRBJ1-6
CASSFPPGQGNLHF
TGTGCCAGCAGCTTCCCACCGGGACAGGGGAACCTCCACTTT
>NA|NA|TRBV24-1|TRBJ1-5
CATSAGSNQPQHF
TGTGCCACCAGTGCCGGTAGCAATCAGCCCCAGCATTTT
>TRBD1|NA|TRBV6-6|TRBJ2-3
CASSLGTGTTDTQYF
TGTGCCAGCAGCCTCGGGACAGGGACCACAGATACGCAGTATTTT
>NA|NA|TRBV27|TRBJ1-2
CASSSRRDTGGYTF
TGTGCCAGCAGTTCCCGCCGGGACACGGGAGGCTACACCTTC
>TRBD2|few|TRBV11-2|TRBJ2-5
CASSLGKLAALQETQYF
TGTGCCAGCAGCTTAGGAAAACTAGCGGCCCTTCAAGAGACCCAGTACTTC
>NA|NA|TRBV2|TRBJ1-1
CASTNRAGTEAFF
TGTGCCAGCACGAACAGGGCGGGCACTGAAGCTTTCTTT
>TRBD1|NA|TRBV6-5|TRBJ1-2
CASSSLDRGPGYTF
TGTGCCAGCAGCTCCCTGGACAGGGGACCCGGCTACACCTTC
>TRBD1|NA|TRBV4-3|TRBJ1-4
CAAYGTGGSANEKLFF
TGCGCCGCCTACGGGACAGGGGGTTCAGCTAATGAAAAACTGTTTTTT
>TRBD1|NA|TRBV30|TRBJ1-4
CAWSTGTGANEKLFF
TGTGCCTGGAGTACCGGGACAGGGGCTAATGAAAAACTGTTTTTT
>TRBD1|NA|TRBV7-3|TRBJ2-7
CASSSGQGEQYF
TGTGCCAGCAGCTCCGGACAGGGGGAGCAGTACTTC
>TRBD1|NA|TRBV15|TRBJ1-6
CATSREGKLTGDSPLHF
TGTGCCACCAGCAGAGAGGGGAAATTAACAGGGGATTCACCCCTCCACTTT
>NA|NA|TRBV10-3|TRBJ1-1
CAIKQGAEAFF
TGTGCCATAAAACAGGGTGCTGAAGCTTTCTTT
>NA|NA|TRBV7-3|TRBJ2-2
CASSDIGSGELFF
TGTGCCAGCAGCGACATAGGATCCGGGGAGCTGTTTTTT
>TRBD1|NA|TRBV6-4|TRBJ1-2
CASSAQGQGSSYGYTF
TGTGCCAGCAGTGCCCAGGGACAGGGCTCAAGTTATGGCTACACCTTC
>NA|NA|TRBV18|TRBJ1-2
CASSLGSGSSYGYTF
TGTGCCAGCTCATTAGGATCGGGTTCCTCATATGGCTACACCTTC
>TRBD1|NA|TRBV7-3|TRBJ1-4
CASRGTAANEKLFF
TGTGCCAGCAGAGGGACAGCGGCTAATGAAAAACTGTTTTTT
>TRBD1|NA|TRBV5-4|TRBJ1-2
CASSVGVGTGYGYTF
TGTGCCAGCAGCGTGGGGGTAGGGACAGGCTATGGCTACACCTTC
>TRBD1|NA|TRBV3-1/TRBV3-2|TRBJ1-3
CASSQTGTAFRGNTIYF
TGTGCCAGCAGCCAAACTGGGACAGCCTTTAGGGGAAACACCATATATTTT
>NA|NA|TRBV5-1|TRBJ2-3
CASSLDRYKRDTQYF
TGCGCCAGCAGCTTGGACAGGTACAAACGAGATACGCAGTATTTT
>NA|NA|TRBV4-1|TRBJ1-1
CASSTKTGGGTEAFF
TGCGCCAGCAGCACTAAAACCGGGGGTGGAACTGAAGCTTTCTTT
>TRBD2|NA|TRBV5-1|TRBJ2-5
CASSPLPGLGTGTQYF
TGCGCCAGCAGCCCCCTCCCCGGACTAGGTACGGGGACCCAGTACTTC
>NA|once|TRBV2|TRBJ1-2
CASSEGLAISGGYTF
TGTGCCAGCAGTGAAGGTTTGGCGATTTCCGGGGGCTACACCTTC
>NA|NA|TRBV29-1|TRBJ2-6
CSVDGGSGANVLTF
TGCAGCGTTGACGGGGGATCTGGGGCCAACGTCCTGACTTTC
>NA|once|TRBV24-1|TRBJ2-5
CATSATGFQETQYF
TGTGCCACCAGTGCAACAGGCTTCCAAGAGACCCAGTACTTC